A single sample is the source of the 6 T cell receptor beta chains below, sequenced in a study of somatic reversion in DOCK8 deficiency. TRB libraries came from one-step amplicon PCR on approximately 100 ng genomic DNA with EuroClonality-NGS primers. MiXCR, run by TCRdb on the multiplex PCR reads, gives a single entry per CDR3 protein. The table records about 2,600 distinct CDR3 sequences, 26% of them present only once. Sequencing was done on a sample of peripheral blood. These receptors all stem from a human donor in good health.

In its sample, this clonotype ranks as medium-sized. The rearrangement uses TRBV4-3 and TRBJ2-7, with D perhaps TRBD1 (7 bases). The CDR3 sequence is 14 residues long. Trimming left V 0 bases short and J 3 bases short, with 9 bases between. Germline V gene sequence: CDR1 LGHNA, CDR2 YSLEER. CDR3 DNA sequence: TGCGCCAGCAGCCAAGAGCAGGGGGGCTACGAGCAGTACTTC. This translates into CASSQEQGGYEQYF.

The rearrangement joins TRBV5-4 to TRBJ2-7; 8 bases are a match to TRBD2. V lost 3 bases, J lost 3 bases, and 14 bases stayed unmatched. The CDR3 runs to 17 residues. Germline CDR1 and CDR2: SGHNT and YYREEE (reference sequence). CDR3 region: CASSWCREGRTLYEQYF. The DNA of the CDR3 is TGTGCCAGCAGCTGGTGCCGGGAGGGCCGGACGCTCTACGAGCAGTACTTC. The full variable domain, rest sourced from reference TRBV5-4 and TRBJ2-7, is ETGVTQSPTHLIKTRGQQVTLRCSSQSGHNTVSWYQQALGQGPQFIFQYYREEENGRGNFPPRFSGLQFPNYSSELNVNALELDDSALYLCASSWCREGRTLYEQYFGPGTRLTVT.

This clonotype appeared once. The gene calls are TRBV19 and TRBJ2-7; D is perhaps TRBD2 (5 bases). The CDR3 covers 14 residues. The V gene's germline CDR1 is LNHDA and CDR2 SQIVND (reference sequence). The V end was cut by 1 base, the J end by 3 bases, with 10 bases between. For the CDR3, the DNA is TGTGCCAGTAGTATAGGAGGGATTGACTACGAGCAGTACTTC. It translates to CASSIGGIDYEQYF.

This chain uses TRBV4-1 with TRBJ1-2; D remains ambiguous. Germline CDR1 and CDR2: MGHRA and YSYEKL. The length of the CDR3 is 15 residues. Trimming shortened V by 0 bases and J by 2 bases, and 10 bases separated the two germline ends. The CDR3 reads CASSQDRYSNYGYTF. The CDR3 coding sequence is TGCGCCAGCAGCCAAGATAGGTATTCAAACTATGGCTACACCTTC.

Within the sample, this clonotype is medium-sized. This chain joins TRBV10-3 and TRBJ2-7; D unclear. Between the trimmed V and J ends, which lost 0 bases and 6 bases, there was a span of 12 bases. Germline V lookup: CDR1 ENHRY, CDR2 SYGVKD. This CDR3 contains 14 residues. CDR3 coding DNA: TGTGCCATCAGTGAGTCGGCTCTTGGGCTCGAGCAGTACTTC. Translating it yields CAISESALGLEQYF.

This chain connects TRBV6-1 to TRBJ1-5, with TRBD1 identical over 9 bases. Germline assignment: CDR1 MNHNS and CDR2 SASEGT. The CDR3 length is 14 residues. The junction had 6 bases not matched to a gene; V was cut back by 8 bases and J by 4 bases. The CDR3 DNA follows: TGTGCCAGCCTCCGGGACAGGGAAAATCAGCCCCAGCATTTT. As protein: CASLRDRENQPQHF.